This T cell receptor beta chain was observed in a study of blood T cell repertoires in COVID-19. For the study at large: PBMCs, B-cell-depleted T cells, or T cells were the source of the cDNA or gDNA that made up the material.

TCRdb keeps only in-frame clones here, not all; method: immunoSEQ multiplex PCR. The table includes about 76,000 clones, roughly 85% detected once. The V segment lost 4 bases and the J segment 1 base; nucleotides outside the gene matches: 4. The CDR3 spans 14 residues. CDR1 is SGHDT, CDR2 YYEEEE, per germline. This chain links TRBV5-6 with TRBJ1-1; the match to TRBD1 covers 7 bases. Sequencing used peripheral blood. This clonotype was sampled from a man younger than 45 with acute or convalescent COVID-19. As DNA, the CDR3 is TGTGCCAGCAGCCGGAGGACAGGGAACACTGAAGCTTTCTTT. It yields the protein CASSRRTGNTEAFF.